The 32 T cell receptor beta chains below come from one sample, sequenced in a study of spatial heterogeneity in lung cancer (dated by TCRdb to the late 2010s). Overall results and qualifications from the work: The tumor nonsynonymous mutation count correlated with the number of expanded intratumoral alpha and beta TCRs.

Their cognate antigens are unknown. Libraries were prepared through 5' RACE. TCRdb lists the instrument as NextSeq 500. TCRdb took the public reads, trimmed them with fastp at Q25, ran MiXCR for clone calling and kept in-frame beta chains. Merged by CDR3 protein, the rows form single entries marked with the most common genes and DNA. Counted in this sample were approximately 16,000 distinct CDR3 sequences; about 6.8% of them appeared once. Roughly 21% of the sample belongs to the ten largest clones. The time point label corresponds to: sample taken at primary tumor resection. The sample in question was lung tumor tissue, obtained at surgery. The receptors stem from a female donor with early-stage non-small cell lung cancer.

This clonotype appeared many times. This chain uses TRBV7-9 with TRBJ2-4; D is undetermined. Per the germline V gene, CDR1 is SEHNR and CDR2 is FQNEAQ (reference sequence). The CDR3 extends over 16 amino acids. Trimming removed 5 bases at V and 4 bases at J, with 18 bases between. DNA of the CDR3: TGTGCCAGCAGCCCGCTACCTCCCTTTTTAAAAAACATTCAGTACTTC. It yields the protein CASSPLPPFLKNIQYF.

The V call is TRBV10-3, the J call TRBJ2-5; no clear D gene. Looked up from germline, CDR1 is ENHRY and CDR2 is SYGVKD. This CDR3 spans 13 amino acids. V shed 8 bases and J shed 4 bases, with 14 bases lying between them. CDR3 sequence: CAIGLSVGETQYF. The CDR3 DNA reads as TGTGCCATCGGGCTCTCGGTGGGAGAGACCCAGTACTTC.

This clonotype was recorded many times. The chain is built from TRBV12-3 or TRBV12-4 and TRBJ1-2; D gene uncertain. The length of the CDR3 is 14 residues. V was shortened by 6 bases and J by 4 bases, with 15 bases between the two germline ends. The CDR3 region is CASSAGVYLYGYTF. The CDR3 nucleotides read TGTGCCAGCAGCGCAGGAGTTTACCTCTATGGCTACACCTTC.

The genes are TRBV5-1 and TRBJ1-1; tentatively, D is TRBD1 (6 bases). This CDR3 region has 14 residues. CDR1 SGHRS and CDR2 YFSETQ come from the germline V gene. The V gene lost 6 bases and the J gene lost 1 base, with 13 bases spanning the gap. CDR3 nucleotides: TGCGCCAGCAAGGAGGGGGGAACGAACACTGAAGCTTTCTTT. Its translation is CASKEGGTNTEAFF.

This rearrangement joins TRBV6-1 to TRBJ2-7, with no clear D. Germline CDR1 MNHNS, CDR2 SASEGT. CDR3 length: 13 amino acids. V was pared by 5 bases and J by 2 bases, with 10 bases between. The CDR3: CASSQERTYEQYF. DNA for the CDR3: TGTGCCAGCAGTCAAGAAAGAACCTACGAGCAGTACTTC.

V is TRBV6-5 and J is TRBJ1-6; D perhaps matches TRBD1 (5 bases). The CDR3 covers 14 residues. Germline lookup yields CDR1 MNHEY and CDR2 SVGAGI. Trimming shortened V by 6 bases and J by 8 bases, and 14 bases separated the two germline ends. Written as DNA, the CDR3 is TGTGCCAGCAGGGGGCGGACCTCTTATTCACCCCTCCACTTT. As protein: CASRGRTSYSPLHF.

Comment on this clonotype: The germline gene is not matched at one end of the junction; a read error may be the cause. The J gene is TRBJ2-1, the V gene TRBV24-1, with 7 bases fitting TRBD2. Germline-derived CDR1 and CDR2 are KGHDR and SFDVKD. This CDR3 comprises 16 residues. CDR3 protein: CAPSDFKRGLYNEQFF. The DNA for the CDR3 is TGTGCCCCCAGTGATTTTAAGCGGGGCCTCTACAATGAGCAGTTCTTC.

This clonotype has at least ten counts. The chain has TRBV12-3 or TRBV12-4 and TRBJ2-1; 13 positions match TRBD2. The CDR3 covers 18 residues. J gave up 0 bases and V 5 bases, and 7 bases lay outside the gene matches. In nucleotides, the CDR3 is TGTGCCAGCAGTCGGACTAGCGGGGGAACGAGCTCCTACAATGAGCAGTTCTTC. Its translation: CASSRTSGGTSSYNEQFF.

CDR3 region: CASSYPNSPLHF. The CDR3 nucleotides are TGTGCCAGCAGTTACCCCAATTCACCCCTCCACTTT. The chain couples TRBV6-5 to TRBJ1-6; no firm D call. Germline V gene sequence: CDR1 MNHEY, CDR2 SVGAGI. CDR3 size: 12 residues. V shed 2 bases and J shed 7 bases, with 3 bases lying between them.

There are many counts of this clonotype. V is TRBV12-3 or TRBV12-4 and J is TRBJ1-5; 9 positions agree with TRBD1. This CDR3 spans 15 amino acids. With 7 bases clipped from V and 4 bases from J, the junction kept 8 bases outside the gene matches. CDR3: CASTLDRGRNQPQHF. Here the CDR3 DNA reads TGTGCCAGCACCCTGGACAGGGGAAGAAATCAGCCCCAGCATTTT.

By its share, this clonotype is medium-sized (0.01 to 0.1%). The chain links TRBV3-1 to TRBJ1-6; D call uncertain. The CDR3 covers 16 residues. Trimming removed 3 bases at V and 8 bases at J, with 17 bases between. Germline CDR1 is LGHDT and CDR2 is YNNKEL (reference sequence). Written as DNA, the CDR3 is TGTGCCAGCAGCCAGGTTTACCCGGGCGGACATTCACCCCTCCACTTT. Translated: CASSQVYPGGHSPLHF. Full variable domain (rest looked up from reference TRBV3-1 and TRBJ1-6): DTAVSQTPKYLVTQMGNDKSIKCEQNLGHDTMYWYKQDSKKFLKIMFSYNNKELIINETVPNRFSPKSPDKAHLNLHINSLELGDSAVYFCASSQVYPGGHSPLHFGNGTRLTVT.

Ten or more counts support this clonotype. The chain carries TRBV5-1 and TRBJ2-1; 11 bases fit TRBD1. This CDR3 spans 16 amino acids. J gave up 10 bases and V 0 bases, and 9 bases lay outside the gene matches. The germline gives CDR1 SGHRS, CDR2 YFSETQ. CDR3 protein: CASSLAIGQGAKEQFF. CDR3 coding DNA: TGCGCCAGCAGCTTGGCCATCGGACAGGGGGCAAAGGAGCAGTTCTTC. Supplemented by reference TRBV5-1 and TRBJ2-1, the full variable domain reads KAGVTQTPRYLIKTRGQQVTLSCSPISGHRSVSWYQQTPGQGLQFLFEYFSETQRNKGNFPGRFSGRQFSNSRSEMNVSTLELGDSALYLCASSLAIGQGAKEQFFGPGTRLTVL.

This clonotype has at least ten counts. This chain links TRBV7-9 with TRBJ2-4, with TRBD2 as a possible D gene (5 bases). V lost 5 bases, J lost 4 bases, and 21 bases lay in between. This CDR3 is 17 amino acids long. In germline, CDR1 is SEHNR, CDR2 FQNEAQ (reference sequence). The CDR3, as DNA: TGTGCCAGCAGCCGGCCGGGTGGTGGAGGCGCAAAAAACATTCAGTACTTC. Its protein is CASSRPGGGGAKNIQYF.

At least ten counts were recorded for this clonotype. The V call is TRBV5-1, the J call TRBJ1-4; TRBD1 agrees at 8 bases. Germline V gene lookup returns CDR1 SGHRS and CDR2 YFSETQ. The CDR3 consists of 14 residues. V shed 4 bases, J shed 4 bases, and the junction held 3 bases outside the gene matches. In DNA, the CDR3 is TGCGCCAGCAGCCTGGGACAGGTTAATGAAAAACTGTTTTTT. Its protein product is CASSLGQVNEKLFF.

In its sample, this clonotype was seen many times. This sequence joins TRBV20-1 and TRBJ1-6, with D unresolved. V lost 7 bases and J 10 bases, leaving 20 bases between the germline ends. This CDR3 spans 14 amino acids. The germline V gene has CDR1 DFQATT and CDR2 SNEGSKA (reference sequence). CDR3 sequence (DNA): TGCAGTGTAGTGAACGGGGATTTTGGGTCACCCCTCCACTTT. Translating it yields CSVVNGDFGSPLHF.

The rearrangement joins TRBV6-5 to TRBJ1-6; a weak D match, TRBD1 (5 bases). The germline V gene encodes CDR1 MNHEY and CDR2 SVGAGI. The CDR3 totals 19 residues. Trimming pared 0 bases from V and 5 bases from J, leaving 20 bases between. CDR3 bases: TGTGCCAGCAGTTACTCCGGGGGACCCTCTTCAGGGAATAATTCACCCCTCCACTTT. Its protein is CASSYSGGPSSGNNSPLHF.

This clonotype occurred many times. The CDR3 spells CASSQDVGGLYF. For the CDR3, the DNA is TGTGCCAGCAGCCAAGATGTGGGGGGTTTGTACTTC. The chain uses TRBV4-2 and TRBJ2-5; TRBD2 might be the D (6 bases). Germline V CDR1 and CDR2: LGHNA, YNFKEQ. The CDR3 loop spans 12 amino acids. V was trimmed by 0 bases and J by 13 bases, leaving 12 bases between them.

This clonotype was detected ten times or more. The CDR3 sequence: CASSYGGTGNEQYF. CDR3 sequence (DNA): TGTGCCAGCAGTTACGGTGGGACAGGGAACGAGCAGTACTTC. The V call is TRBV6-2 or TRBV6-3, the J call TRBJ2-7; 9 bases match TRBD1. Germline loops: CDR1 MNHEY, CDR2 SVGEGT. J gave up 5 bases and V 2 bases, and 4 bases lay outside the gene matches. The CDR3 consists of 14 residues.

The table lists this clonotype with a count of one. The V gene is TRBV7-2, the J gene TRBJ2-7; D uncertain. The CDR3 is made up of 14 amino acids. Per germline, CDR1 SGHTA and CDR2 FQGNSA. V was cut by 0 bases and J by 0 bases, with 6 bases left in between. CDR3 residues: CASSLAGHSYEQYF. As DNA, the CDR3 is TGTGCCAGCAGCTTAGCGGGCCACTCCTACGAGCAGTACTTC.

This clonotype has at least ten counts. CDR3 DNA: TGTGCCAGCAGTTCCGGGACGGAATGGGATACGCAGTATTTT. It is translated as CASSSGTEWDTQYF. J is TRBJ2-3 and V is TRBV6-5; D assignment may be TRBD1 or TRBD2 (5 bases each). There are 14 residues in the CDR3. The germline gives CDR1 MNHEY, CDR2 SVGAGI. Trimming shortened V by 4 bases and J by 6 bases, and 14 bases separated the two germline ends.

The sample holds one count of this clonotype. With a much larger clone just one base away, this may be a read error. The V gene is TRBV4-2, the J gene TRBJ1-5, with a weak D call TRBD1 (5 bases). The germline V gene encodes CDR1 LGHNA and CDR2 YNFKEQ. The CDR3 covers 15 residues. The CDR3 coding sequence is TGTGCCAGCAGCCAAGATCCCAGGGACGATCAGTCCCAGCATTTT. Translating it yields CASSQDPRDDQSQHF.

This clonotype was seen at least ten times. The chain carries TRBV28 and TRBJ2-6, with 7 positions matching TRBD1. The trim removed 2 bases at V and 2 bases at J, leaving 3 bases unmatched. The CDR3 has 16 residues. Germline loops: CDR1 MDHEN, CDR2 SYDVKM. The CDR3 coding sequence is TGTGCCAGCAGTTTAGGCGACAGGGCTGGGGCCAACGTCCTGACTTTC. Translated: CASSLGDRAGANVLTF.

In its sample, this clonotype was seen many times. V and J are TRBV2 and TRBJ2-2, with D uncertain. The CDR3 runs 13 residues. V shed 3 bases and J shed 4 bases, with 6 bases lying between them. The germline V gene has CDR1 SNHLY and CDR2 FYNNEI. The CDR3 DNA sequence: TGTGCCAGCAGTGATCTGATCACCGGGGAGCTGTTTTTT. This encodes CASSDLITGELFF.

This clonotype was picked up many times. In DNA form, the CDR3 reads TGCAGTGCTAGGGGTAGCGCAGGGGGGAGGGAGACCCAGTACTTC. This gives the protein CSARGSAGGRETQYF. The chain is built from TRBV20-1 and TRBJ2-5, with D possibly matching TRBD1 (7 bases). CDR3 size: 15 residues. Per the germline V gene, CDR1 is DFQATT and CDR2 is SNEGSKA (reference sequence). Trimming stripped 3 bases from V and 5 bases from J, with 19 bases between.

At least ten counts were recorded for this clonotype. This chain joins TRBV11-2 and TRBJ2-3, with D hard to call. This CDR3 comprises 12 residues. CDR1 SGHAT and CDR2 FQNNGV come from the germline V gene. Deletions cut 2 bases from V and 6 bases from J, with 6 bases between. The CDR3 nucleotides read TGTGCCAGCAGCTTATATGGGGATACGCAGTATTTT. Translated: CASSLYGDTQYF.

This clonotype was detected ten times or more. V is TRBV7-6 and J is TRBJ1-3; tentatively, D is TRBD1 (5 bases). The CDR3 contains 16 residues. Trimming removed 5 bases from V and 4 bases from J, with 18 bases in between. The germline CDR1 and CDR2 sequences are SGHVS and FNYEAQ. As DNA, the CDR3 is TGTGCCAGCAGCCCGCAGTTACAGGTCGTCGGAAACACCATATATTTT. Translating it yields CASSPQLQVVGNTIYF.

This clonotype was counted a few times. The V call is TRBV27, the J call TRBJ1-5, with D perhaps matching TRBD1 (5 bases). Per germline, CDR1 MNHEY and CDR2 SMNVEV (reference sequence). The CDR3 totals 17 residues. Trimming shortened V by 5 bases and J by 7 bases, and 24 bases separated the two germline ends. CDR3 protein: CASSPRGMTVRNQPQHF. Written as DNA, the CDR3 is TGTGCCAGCAGTCCCCGCGGAATGACAGTCCGAAACCAGCCCCAGCATTTT.

This clonotype is medium-sized by share. The V and J genes are TRBV15 and TRBJ2-1; D is ambiguous. V was shortened by 5 bases and J by 9 bases, with 11 bases between the two germline ends. Germline loops: CDR1 LNHNV, CDR2 YYDKDF (reference sequence). This CDR3 contains 12 residues. The CDR3 loop reads CATSPRGGEQFF. In DNA form, the CDR3 reads TGTGCCACCAGCCCCCGAGGTGGTGAGCAGTTCTTC.

V usage is TRBV6-6 and J usage is TRBJ2-5, with D unresolved. Trimming left V 2 bases short and J 1 base short, with 11 bases between. CDR1 and CDR2 (germline): MNHNY, SVGAGI (reference sequence). This CDR3 has 15 amino acids. The CDR3 DNA sequence: TGTGCCAGCAGTTACAAGCCCTTCCCCCAAGAGACCCAGTACTTC. It translates to CASSYKPFPQETQYF.

On this clonotype: The CDR3 does not close with the conserved phenylalanine or tryptophan, likely indicating a read error. CDR3 bases: TGCGCCAGCAGCACCACCCCCCTTACCTATGGACAGGGTAATTCACCCCTCCACATT. It is translated as CASSTTPLTYGQGNSPLHI. This chain joins TRBV5-1 and TRBJ1-6; TRBD1 matches 8 bases. With V trimmed by 4 bases and J by 6 bases, 18 bases remained unmatched. There are 19 residues in the CDR3. Germline CDR1 is SGHRS and CDR2 is YFSETQ.

This clonotype was seen more than once but under ten times. The chain is built from TRBV5-6 and TRBJ1-1; D unclear. Trimming left V 5 bases short and J 1 base short, with 12 bases between. This CDR3 comprises 14 residues. Germline V gene data show CDR1 as SGHDT and CDR2 as YYEEEE. This chain's CDR3 is CASRPGPTNTEAFF. The DNA for the CDR3 is TGTGCCAGCAGACCCGGACCGACGAACACTGAAGCTTTCTTT. Based on the CDR3 plus reference TRBV5-6 and TRBJ1-1, the full variable domain is DAGVTQSPTHLIKTRGQQVTLRCSPKSGHDTVSWYQQALGQGPQFIFQYYEEEERQRGNFPDRFSGHQFPNYSSELNVNALLLGDSALYLCASRPGPTNTEAFFGQGTRLTVV.

This clonotype was seen more than once but under ten times. The V call is TRBV18, the J call TRBJ2-3; TRBD2 aligns across 13 bases. The V and J ends lost 1 base and 2 bases, in that order; junction bases with no gene match: 6. CDR1 KGHSH and CDR2 LQKENI come from the germline V gene. The CDR3 runs to 18 residues. The CDR3 here is CASSPLPTSGGLTDTQYF. The CDR3 DNA follows: TGTGCCAGCTCACCACTTCCGACTAGCGGGGGGCTCACAGATACGCAGTATTTT.